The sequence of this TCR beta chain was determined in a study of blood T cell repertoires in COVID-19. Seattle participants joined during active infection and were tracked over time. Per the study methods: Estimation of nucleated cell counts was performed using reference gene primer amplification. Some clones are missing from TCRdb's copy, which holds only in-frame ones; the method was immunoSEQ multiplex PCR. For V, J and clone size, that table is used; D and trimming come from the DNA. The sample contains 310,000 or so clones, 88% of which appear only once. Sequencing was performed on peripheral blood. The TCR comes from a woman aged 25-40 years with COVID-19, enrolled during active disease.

The CDR3 coding sequence is TGTGCCAGCACCGCTGGGAGGGGCTACGAGCAGTACTTC. This translates into CASTAGRGYEQYF. The V call is TRBV6-5, the J call TRBJ2-7; 7 nucleotides align to TRBD2. The CDR3 loop spans 13 amino acids. Germline values: CDR1 MNHEY, CDR2 SVGAGI. Trimming took 7 bases from V and 3 from J; bases not matched to a gene: 6.